Below, 5 T cell receptor beta chains from the same sample are listed, as sequenced in a study of blood T cell repertoires in COVID-19. TCRdb keeps only in-frame clones here, not all; method: immunoSEQ multiplex PCR. The top ten clones hold around 6.5% of a sample with a few hundred thousand clones, roughly nine tenths of them seen once. Sequenced input: peripheral blood. These receptors were obtained from a man between 60 and 75 years old with acute or convalescent COVID-19.

This clone appeared a few times. This chain connects TRBV7-2 to TRBJ1-2; the match to TRBD1 covers 8 bases. The CDR3 is 17 amino acids. V lost 0 bases, J lost 8 bases, and 14 bases stayed unmatched. Germline assignment: CDR1 SGHTA and CDR2 FQGNSA. The CDR3 is CASSLAGETGALRGYTF. The CDR3 DNA reads as TGTGCCAGCAGCTTAGCGGGGGAGACAGGGGCCCTTCGAGGCTACACCTTC.

V and J are TRBV18 and TRBJ2-1, with D perhaps TRBD2 (5 bases). CDR3 length: 16 residues. Germline CDR1 and CDR2: KGHSH and LQKENI. V dropped 3 bases and J dropped 0 bases, with 12 bases sitting between them. CDR3 sequence reads: CASSPASLSSYNEQFF. The CDR3 coding sequence is TGTGCCAGCTCACCGGCTAGCCTAAGCTCCTACAATGAGCAGTTCTTC.

V gene TRBV7-6 combines with J gene TRBJ2-1, with 8 bases matching TRBD2. The V and J ends lost 4 bases and 7 bases, in that order; junction bases with no gene match: 9. The CDR3 spans 15 residues. Germline assignment: CDR1 SGHVS and CDR2 FNYEAQ. CDR3 in DNA: TGTGCCAGCAGCTGGAGCGGGAGCGGAGGTAATGAGCAGTTCTTC. Amino acid sequence: CASSWSGSGGNEQFF.

The gene calls are TRBV6-6 and TRBJ1-6; the match to TRBD1 covers 8 bases. The V segment lost 6 bases and the J segment 2 bases; nucleotides outside the gene matches: 6. Germline V gene data show CDR1 as MNHNY and CDR2 as SVGAGI (reference sequence). This CDR3 is 16 amino acids long. The CDR3 DNA is TGTGCCAGCAGAGAACAGGGGGATACCTATAATTCACCCCTCCACTTT. It translates to CASREQGDTYNSPLHF.

This chain links TRBV11-3 with TRBJ2-7, with TRBD1 as a possible D gene (6 bases). Per the germline V gene, CDR1 is SGHNT and CDR2 is YENEEA. CDR3 size: 15 residues. V was shortened by 5 bases and J by 2 bases, with 16 bases between the two germline ends. CDR3 region: CASSGYRVPTYEQYF. The CDR3, as DNA: TGTGCCAGCAGCGGTTACAGGGTTCCCACCTACGAGCAGTACTTC.